This passage covers 26 T cell receptor beta chains from one sample sequenced in a study of cytomegalovirus exposure and HLA in healthy donors. The primer mix had 60 Vbeta and 13 Jbeta primers. Sequenced by immunoSEQ multiplex PCR; TCRdb stores in-frame clones only, minus some. The table lists roughly 88,000 clones, over 60% of them singletons, with approximately 5.1% in the top ten. Sequencing was carried out using PBMCs. The origin of the receptors is a man aged 25-45 years in good health and CMV-seropositive.

V gene TRBV28 combines with J gene TRBJ1-1; perhaps TRBD1 as D (5 bases). This CDR3 comprises 12 residues. Trimming shortened V by 6 bases and J by 0 bases, and 5 bases separated the two germline ends. The germline CDR1 and CDR2 sequences are MDHEN and SYDVKM. As DNA, the CDR3 is TGTGCCAGCAGGGGGCTGAACACTGAAGCTTTCTTT. Translation gives CASRGLNTEAFF.

This clone was counted between two and nine times. V and J are TRBV6-1 and TRBJ1-2, with no clear D. CDR1 is MNHNS and CDR2 is SASEGT in the germline V gene. Trimming removed 8 bases from V and 7 bases from J, with 8 bases in between. CDR3 length: 10 amino acids. The CDR3 coding sequence is TGTGCCAGCTCCCGAGGTGGCTACACCTTC. It yields the protein CASSRGGYTF.

V usage is TRBV5-6 and J usage is TRBJ2-1; TRBD1 aligns across 8 bases. CDR1 SGHDT and CDR2 YYEEEE come from the germline V gene. Trimming removed 0 bases from V and 7 bases from J; junction bases left unmatched: 0. This CDR3 region has 13 residues. This CDR3 is CASSLGTGNEQFF. The CDR3 DNA follows: TGTGCCAGCAGCTTGGGGACAGGGAATGAGCAGTTCTTC.

The table lists this clone with a count of one. V usage is TRBV15 and J usage is TRBJ2-2; the match to TRBD1 covers 7 bases. Germline V CDR1 and CDR2: LNHNV, YYDKDF (reference sequence). This CDR3 region has 15 residues. V lost 1 base to trimming and J lost 1 base; unmatched junction nucleotides: 0. CDR3 residues: CATSRGQGNTGELFF. In DNA form, the CDR3 reads TGTGCCACCAGCAGAGGACAGGGGAACACCGGGGAGCTGTTTTTT.

The CDR3 reads CASISIGRDSYEQYF. The CDR3 DNA follows: TGTGCCAGCATCTCAATCGGGCGGGACTCCTACGAGCAGTACTTC. The chain uses TRBV2 and TRBJ2-7; D is perhaps TRBD2 (6 bases). The CDR3 extends over 15 amino acids. The germline V gene has CDR1 SNHLY and CDR2 FYNNEI. Deletions cut 7 bases from V and 0 bases from J, with 16 bases between.

The genes are TRBV6-5 and TRBJ1-1; no clear D. The length of the CDR3 is 13 residues. The germline gives CDR1 MNHEY, CDR2 SVGAGI. V lost 2 bases and J 9 bases, leaving 13 bases between the germline ends. The CDR3: CASSYIADHKAFF. CDR3 nucleotides: TGTGCCAGCAGTTACATAGCGGATCACAAAGCTTTCTTT.

The CDR3 bases are TGTGCCAGCAGCTTAGAAACAGTTAACTATGGCTACACCTTC. This gives the protein CASSLETVNYGYTF. The V call is TRBV7-9, the J call TRBJ1-2; D not certain. This CDR3 has 14 amino acids. With 1 base removed from V and 1 base from J, the gap between germline ends came to 7 bases. Germline loops: CDR1 SEHNR, CDR2 FQNEAQ (reference sequence).

The rearrangement links TRBV7-9 to TRBJ2-1, with 8 bases identical to TRBD1. The trim removed 5 bases at V and 3 bases at J, leaving 6 bases unmatched. CDR1 SEHNR and CDR2 FQNEAQ come from the germline V gene (reference sequence). The CDR3 consists of 15 residues. The CDR3, as DNA: TGTGCCAGCAGCCAGGGACAGGCCTTCTACAATGAGCAGTTCTTC. It translates to CASSQGQAFYNEQFF.

As DNA, the CDR3 is TGTGCCAGCAGCTTCCGACAGGGGGCTCAGCCCCAGCATTTT. Its translation: CASSFRQGAQPQHF. The chain has TRBV7-2 and TRBJ1-5; TRBD1 matches 10 bases. The CDR3 is made up of 14 amino acids. Looked up from germline, CDR1 is SGHTA and CDR2 is FQGNSA. The V and J ends lost 3 bases and 6 bases, in that order; junction bases with no gene match: 2.

V gene TRBV5-4 combines with J gene TRBJ2-1; D is ambiguous. V was cut by 4 bases and J by 2 bases, with 10 bases left in between. Germline CDR1 SGHNT, CDR2 YYREEE (reference sequence). The CDR3 consists of 14 residues. The CDR3 here is CASSPWRTYNEQFF. CDR3 bases: TGTGCCAGCAGCCCCTGGCGGACCTACAATGAGCAGTTCTTC.

The V gene is TRBV7-2, the J gene TRBJ1-1, with no clear D. CDR1 and CDR2 (germline): SGHTA, FQGNSA. This CDR3 is built from 13 residues. V lost 6 bases and J 4 bases, leaving 12 bases between the germline ends. The CDR3 region has the DNA TGTGCCAGCAGATACCTAGAGTTCACTGAAGCTTTCTTT. Translating gives CASRYLEFTEAFF.

The chain links TRBV19 to TRBJ2-6, with TRBD1 identical over 9 bases. This CDR3 comprises 17 residues. Trimming removed 6 bases from V and 0 bases from J; junction bases left unmatched: 6. Looked up from germline, CDR1 is LNHDA and CDR2 is SQIVND (reference sequence). The CDR3: CASSRDRVVSGANVLTF. Written as DNA, the CDR3 is TGTGCCAGTAGCCGGGACAGGGTTGTCTCTGGGGCCAACGTCCTGACTTTC.

The J gene is TRBJ2-1, the V gene TRBV4-1; perhaps TRBD2 as D (6 bases). V lost 0 bases, J lost 2 bases, and 14 bases lay in between. The CDR3 has 17 residues. Germline V gives CDR1 MGHRA, CDR2 YSYEKL. The CDR3 DNA is TGCGCCAGCAGCCAAGAGAGCAGGCCGGGGGCCTACAATGAGCAGTTCTTC. It specifies CASSQESRPGAYNEQFF.

This clone turned up a few times. The chain carries TRBV4-1 and TRBJ1-5; TRBD1 is a possible D gene (5 bases). The CDR3 consists of 15 residues. The germline V and J ends were trimmed by 4 bases and 7 bases, with 17 bases remaining between them. Germline CDR1 MGHRA, CDR2 YSYEKL. This chain's CDR3 is CASSPKDSLLQPQHF. In DNA, the CDR3 is TGCGCCAGCAGCCCTAAAGACAGCCTCCTACAGCCCCAGCATTTT.

The chain uses TRBV29-1 and TRBJ2-5; the D gene is possibly TRBD2 (6 bases). This CDR3 contains 12 residues. The V gene lost 4 bases and the J gene lost 5 bases, with 11 bases spanning the gap. Germline V gives CDR1 SQVTM, CDR2 ANQGSEA. CDR3 region: CSVVGGGETQYF. CDR3 coding DNA: TGCAGCGTTGTTGGTGGAGGGGAGACCCAGTACTTC.

The CDR3: CASSPGQGSYEQYF. The CDR3 DNA reads as TGCGCCAGCAGCCCGGGACAGGGTTCCTACGAGCAGTACTTC. The V and J genes are TRBV5-1 and TRBJ2-7; 9 positions agree with TRBD1. The CDR3 length is 14 residues. With 4 bases clipped from V and 1 base from J, the junction kept 3 bases outside the gene matches. Germline CDR1 reads SGHRS; CDR2 reads YFSETQ.

V gene TRBV18 combines with J gene TRBJ2-7; 8 bases match TRBD2. The germline V gene has CDR1 KGHSH and CDR2 LQKENI. V trimming: 0 bases; J trimming: 6 bases; junction bases outside the gene matches: 19. The CDR3 is 19 amino acids. CDR3 coding DNA: TGTGCCAGCTCACCACCTGCTAGTTTATCGGGAGGGCCGGGAAGCGAGCAGTACTTC. Translating gives CASSPPASLSGGPGSEQYF.

The gene calls are TRBV9 and TRBJ2-1, with D unclear. There are 13 residues in the CDR3. Germline values: CDR1 SGDLS, CDR2 YYNGEE. The V end was cut by 5 bases, the J end by 9 bases, with 15 bases between. Written as DNA, the CDR3 is TGTGCCAGCAGTGTGGGCGTGGTGAGTGAGCAGTTCTTC. Its translation is CASSVGVVSEQFF.

The chain combines TRBV30 with TRBJ2-5; tentatively, D is TRBD2 (7 bases). The CDR3 sequence is 14 residues long. Germline loops: CDR1 GTSNPN, CDR2 SVGIG (reference sequence). Trimming pared 0 bases from V and 9 bases from J, leaving 17 bases between. The CDR3 reads CAWSVRGAVGAQYF. DNA of the CDR3: TGTGCCTGGAGTGTACGGGGGGCAGTCGGGGCCCAGTACTTC.

Here the CDR3 reads CASSLASSSYNEQFF. The CDR3 bases are TGTGCCAGCAGCTTAGCTAGCAGCTCCTACAATGAGCAGTTCTTC. V gene TRBV7-2 combines with J gene TRBJ2-1; D is unresolved. This CDR3 contains 15 residues. V was shortened by 0 bases and J by 0 bases, with 6 bases between the two germline ends. Germline V gives CDR1 SGHTA, CDR2 FQGNSA.

J is TRBJ2-1 and V is TRBV7-3; D is perhaps TRBD2 (6 bases). The V gene lost 2 bases and the J gene lost 5 bases, with 10 bases spanning the gap. The length of the CDR3 is 14 residues. Germline CDR1 SGHTA, CDR2 FQGTGA. CDR3 nucleotides: TGTGCCAGCAGCTTATTCGGGGGAGACAATGAGCAGTTCTTC. This codes for CASSLFGGDNEQFF.

Only a few counts were recorded for this clone. The sample carries other DNA sequences with the same CDR3. The chain is built from TRBV29-1 and TRBJ1-1, with TRBD1 identical over 8 bases. V dropped 7 bases and J dropped 1; count of bases not matched to a gene: 5. This CDR3 has 13 amino acids. Germline CDR1 and CDR2: SQVTM and ANQGSEA. The CDR3 DNA is TGCAGCGATACGACAGGGGCGAACACTGAAGCTTTCTTT. It encodes CSDTTGANTEAFF.

The V call is TRBV2, the J call TRBJ2-6; 9 bases are a match to TRBD1. The CDR3 totals 17 residues. V shed 6 bases and J 0 bases; nucleotides not matched to a gene: 6. Looked up from germline, CDR1 is SNHLY and CDR2 is FYNNEI. The CDR3 sequence: CASRPGQGVSGANVLTF. In DNA, the CDR3 is TGTGCCAGCAGGCCGGGACAGGGTGTCTCTGGGGCCAACGTCCTGACTTTC. The full variable domain, in which reference TRBV2 and TRBJ2-6 provide the parts outside the CDR3, is EPEVTQTPSHQVTQMGQEVILRCVPISNHLYFYWYRQILGQKVEFLVSFYNNEISEKSEIFDDQFSVERPDGSNFTLKIRSTKLEDSAMYFCASRPGQGVSGANVLTFGAGSRLTVL.

V usage is TRBV18 and J usage is TRBJ1-1, with unresolved D. CDR3 size: 15 residues. Germline V CDR1 and CDR2: KGHSH, LQKENI. V was pared by 5 bases and J by 6 bases, with 19 bases between. CDR3 sequence reads: CASSSWAVGGPEAFF. Written as DNA, the CDR3 is TGTGCCAGCTCATCCTGGGCCGTGGGAGGTCCTGAAGCTTTCTTT.

This rearrangement joins TRBV5-6 to TRBJ1-3; tentative D call: TRBD1 (6 bases). This CDR3 is 14 amino acids long. CDR1 and CDR2 (germline): SGHDT, YYEEEE. Trimming cost V 6 bases and J 3 bases, with 13 bases left between them. The CDR3 bases are TGTGCCAGCAACTCACAGGGAAGTGGAAACACCATATATTTT. It specifies CASNSQGSGNTIYF.

The chain joins TRBV6-5 to TRBJ1-5, with D perhaps TRBD1 (5 bases). Germline CDR1 MNHEY, CDR2 SVGAGI. The length of the CDR3 is 15 residues. The V end was cut by 6 bases, the J end by 6 bases, with 18 bases between. The CDR3 loop is CASRSHRGSGQPQHF. The CDR3, as DNA: TGTGCCAGCAGGTCACATAGGGGTTCCGGTCAGCCCCAGCATTTT.